Listed below are T cell receptor beta chains from one sample, sequenced in a study of T cell responses to AZD1222 COVID-19 vaccine. Measured with immunoSEQ multiplex PCR; TCRdb has only the in-frame clones, and not every one. The table has 100,000 or so clones, approximately 90% seen once. This sample comprised peripheral blood, obtained on day 0 of AZD1222 vaccination. The receptor source for this set is an adult in good health. CDR3s include the opening cysteine and the closing phenylalanine or tryptophan. The order of the fields is D gene, CDR3 length, J gene, V gene, clone size, CDR3 DNA, CDR3 protein. A D gene is named only where the DNA matches it firmly. The size field is filled for only some rows; it gives once, few, many or a size class.

D: NA; length: 14; J: TRBJ2-2; V: TRBV3-1/TRBV3-2; size: NA; DNA: TGTGCCAGCAGCCAAGAGTCGCGAACCGGGGAGCTGTTTTTT; CDR3: CASSQESRTGELFF
D: NA; length: 14; J: TRBJ2-7; V: TRBV28; size: NA; DNA: TGTGCCACCTATGATGGAAGCTACTACAACGAGCAGTACTTC; CDR3: CATYDGSYYNEQYF
D: TRBD1; length: 16; J: TRBJ1-1; V: TRBV16; size: NA; DNA: TGTGCCAGCAGCGACCACAGGGGGCTGAAGAACACTGAAGCTTTCTTT; CDR3: CASSDHRGLKNTEAFF
D: TRBD1; length: 16; J: TRBJ2-2; V: TRBV9; size: NA; DNA: TGTGCCAGCAGCAGGTGGGGACAGGGCTCCACCGGGGAGCTGTTTTTT; CDR3: CASSRWGQGSTGELFF
D: NA; length: 15; J: TRBJ1-2; V: TRBV19; size: NA; DNA: TGTGCCAGTAGTACCCCGGGGGTTTTTGACTATGGCTACACCTTC; CDR3: CASSTPGVFDYGYTF
D: NA; length: 14; J: TRBJ2-4; V: TRBV19; size: NA; DNA: TGTGCCAGTAGTATCGCGGGTTCCAAAAACATTCAGTACTTC; CDR3: CASSIAGSKNIQYF
D: TRBD2; length: 18; J: TRBJ2-1; V: TRBV15; size: NA; DNA: TGTGCCACCAGCAGAGATTCCCTAGCGGGGGCCCCGGGGGATGAGCAGTTCTTC; CDR3: CATSRDSLAGAPGDEQFF
D: TRBD2; length: 18; J: TRBJ2-1; V: TRBV5-1; size: NA; DNA: TGCGCCAGCAGCCCCTGGACTAGCCCATACGGGCAAAACAATGAGCAGTTCTTC; CDR3: CASSPWTSPYGQNNEQFF
D: TRBD2; length: 14; J: TRBJ2-3; V: TRBV6-6; size: NA; DNA: TGTGCCACAGGGGCGGGGGGGCCCTCAGATACGCAGTATTTT; CDR3: CATGAGGPSDTQYF
D: NA; length: 15; J: TRBJ2-7; V: TRBV15; size: NA; DNA: TGTGCCACCAGCAGAGGCCTAGGAAGACACCACGAGCAGTACTTC; CDR3: CATSRGLGRHHEQYF
D: TRBD2; length: 17; J: TRBJ2-3; V: TRBV4-1; size: NA; DNA: TGCGCCAGCAGCCAAGATCGACTAGCCGAGATCACAGATACGCAGTATTTT; CDR3: CASSQDRLAEITDTQYF
D: NA; length: 13; J: TRBJ1-5; V: TRBV19; size: NA; DNA: TGTGCCAGTAGTACTGTCTGGAGTCAGCCCCAGCATTTT; CDR3: CASSTVWSQPQHF
D: NA; length: 14; J: TRBJ1-1; V: TRBV3-1/TRBV3-2; size: few; DNA: TGTGCCAGCAGCGGAAGTCCCCTAAACACTGAAGCTTTCTTT; CDR3: CASSGSPLNTEAFF
D: NA; length: 13; J: TRBJ1-1; V: TRBV19; size: NA; DNA: TGTGCCAGTAGGGTGAGCATGAACACTGAAGCTTTCTTT; CDR3: CASRVSMNTEAFF
D: NA; length: 15; J: TRBJ2-1; V: TRBV27; size: NA; DNA: TGTGCCAGCAGTTTGAAATATTTGGACTACAATGAGCAGTTCTTC; CDR3: CASSLKYLDYNEQFF
D: NA; length: 14; J: TRBJ1-3; V: TRBV19; size: NA; DNA: TGTGCCAGTATTCGGCAGTCCTCTGGAAACACCATATATTTT; CDR3: CASIRQSSGNTIYF
D: NA; length: 15; J: TRBJ2-6; V: TRBV27; size: NA; DNA: TGTGCCAGCAGTTTATTGGCTTCTGGGGCCAACGTCCTGACTTTC; CDR3: CASSLLASGANVLTF
D: NA; length: 16; J: TRBJ1-6; V: TRBV3-1/TRBV3-2; size: NA; DNA: TGTGCCAGCAGCCAAGCTGCACAGGCCTATAATTCACCCCTCCACTTT; CDR3: CASSQAAQAYNSPLHF
D: NA; length: 14; J: TRBJ2-7; V: TRBV7-9; size: NA; DNA: TGTGCCAGCAGCTTAGTTGGACGGGGTAACGAGCAGTACTTC; CDR3: CASSLVGRGNEQYF
D: NA; length: 15; J: TRBJ1-4; V: TRBV4-1; size: NA; DNA: TGCGCCAGCAGCAACACGGGGACTTCTGGGGAAAAACTGTTTTTT; CDR3: CASSNTGTSGEKLFF
D: NA; length: 17; J: TRBJ2-1; V: TRBV6-2/TRBV6-3; size: NA; DNA: TGTGCCAGCAGTCCCCGGACGGTAAGTCCGGGGGACAATGAGCAGTTCTTC; CDR3: CASSPRTVSPGDNEQFF
D: NA; length: 15; J: TRBJ2-6; V: TRBV5-1; size: NA; DNA: TGCGCCAGCAGATTGAGGGGGGAGCAAGCCAACGTCCTGACTTTC; CDR3: CASRLRGEQANVLTF
D: NA; length: 16; J: TRBJ2-2; V: TRBV19; size: NA; DNA: TGTGCCAGTAGTGCCCCCTGGGGGACAAACACCGGGGAGCTGTTTTTT; CDR3: CASSAPWGTNTGELFF
D: NA; length: 13; J: TRBJ1-1; V: TRBV30; size: once; DNA: TGTGCCTGGAGCGTAGGAGGGAGGACTGAAGCTTTCTTT; CDR3: CAWSVGGRTEAFF
D: NA; length: 14; J: TRBJ1-1; V: TRBV13; size: NA; DNA: TGTGCCAGCAGCTTAGTACCCGAGAACACTGAAGCTTTCTTT; CDR3: CASSLVPENTEAFF
D: NA; length: 15; J: TRBJ1-6; V: TRBV30; size: NA; DNA: TGTGCCTGGAGTAGGTTAGACAGGCAGGATTCACCCCTCCACTTT; CDR3: CAWSRLDRQDSPLHF
D: NA; length: 13; J: TRBJ2-1; V: TRBV4-1; size: NA; DNA: TGCGCCAGCAGCCATTTAGGACTGGCTGAGCAGTTCTTC; CDR3: CASSHLGLAEQFF
D: NA; length: 13; J: TRBJ2-7; V: TRBV28; size: NA; DNA: TGTGCCAGCAGTCCCCGGGTTAAAGCCGAGCAGTACTTC; CDR3: CASSPRVKAEQYF
D: TRBD2; length: 17; J: TRBJ2-1; V: TRBV7-2; size: NA; DNA: TGTGCCAGCAGCTCGACAGGACTAGCGGGGGGCTACAATGAGCAGTTCTTC; CDR3: CASSSTGLAGGYNEQFF
D: NA; length: 12; J: TRBJ2-7; V: TRBV12-3/TRBV12-4; size: NA; DNA: TGTGCCAGCAGTTTACACAGGGCCGAGCAGTACTTC; CDR3: CASSLHRAEQYF
D: TRBD2; length: 15; J: TRBJ2-5; V: TRBV5-1; size: NA; DNA: TGCGCCAGCAGCTTGAGTCTAGCGGGGCTAGAGACCCAGTACTTC; CDR3: CASSLSLAGLETQYF
D: NA; length: 13; J: TRBJ2-1; V: TRBV19; size: NA; DNA: TGTGCCAGTAGTGATTACCCCGGGTATGAGCAGTTCTTC; CDR3: CASSDYPGYEQFF
D: NA; length: 13; J: TRBJ2-7; V: TRBV24-1; size: NA; DNA: TGTGCCACCAGTCGAGGGGCAGACTACGAGCAGTACTTC; CDR3: CATSRGADYEQYF
D: NA; length: 13; J: TRBJ1-1; V: TRBV5-1; size: NA; DNA: TGCGCCAGCAGCTTTGGCCAGACCGCTGAAGCTTTCTTT; CDR3: CASSFGQTAEAFF